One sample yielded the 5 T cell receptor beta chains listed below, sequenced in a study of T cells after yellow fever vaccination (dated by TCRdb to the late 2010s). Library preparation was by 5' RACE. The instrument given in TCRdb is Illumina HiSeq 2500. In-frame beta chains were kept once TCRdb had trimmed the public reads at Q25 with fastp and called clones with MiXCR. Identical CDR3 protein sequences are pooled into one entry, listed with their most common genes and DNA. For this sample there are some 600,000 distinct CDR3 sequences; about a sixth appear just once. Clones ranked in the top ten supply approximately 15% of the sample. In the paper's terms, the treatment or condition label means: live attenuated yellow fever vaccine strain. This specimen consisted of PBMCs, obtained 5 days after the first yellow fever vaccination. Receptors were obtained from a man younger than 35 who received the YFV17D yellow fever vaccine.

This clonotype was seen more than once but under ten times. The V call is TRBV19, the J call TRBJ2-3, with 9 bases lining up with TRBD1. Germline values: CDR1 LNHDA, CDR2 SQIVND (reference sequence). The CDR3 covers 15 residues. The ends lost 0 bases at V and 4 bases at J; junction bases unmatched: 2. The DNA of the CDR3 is TGTGCCAGTAGTATAGAGGGACAGGGAGCAGATACGCAGTATTTT. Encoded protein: CASSIEGQGADTQYF.

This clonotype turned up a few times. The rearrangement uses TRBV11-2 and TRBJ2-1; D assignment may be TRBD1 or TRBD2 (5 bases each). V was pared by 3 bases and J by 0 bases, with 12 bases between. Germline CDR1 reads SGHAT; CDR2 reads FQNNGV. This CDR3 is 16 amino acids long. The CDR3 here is CASSLGTDTSYNEQFF. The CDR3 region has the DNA TGTGCCAGCAGCTTGGGGACGGACACCTCCTACAATGAGCAGTTCTTC.

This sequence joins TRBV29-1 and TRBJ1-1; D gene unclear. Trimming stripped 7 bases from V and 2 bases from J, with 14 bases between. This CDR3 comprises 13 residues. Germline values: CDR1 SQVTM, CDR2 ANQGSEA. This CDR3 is CSGFGQVNTEAFF. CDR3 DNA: TGCAGCGGTTTCGGTCAGGTCAACACTGAAGCTTTCTTT. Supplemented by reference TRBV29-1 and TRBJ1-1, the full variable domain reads SAVISQKPSRDICQRGTSLTIQCQVDSQVTMMFWYRQQPGQSLTLIATANQGSEATYESGFVIDKFPISRPNLTFSTLTVSNMSPEDSSIYLCSGFGQVNTEAFFGQGTRLTVV.

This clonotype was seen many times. This chain's CDR3 is CASSPSGGWYQPQHF. The CDR3 coding sequence is TGTGCCAGCAGTCCAAGCGGGGGATGGTATCAGCCCCAGCATTTT. The chain employs TRBV12-3 or TRBV12-4 and TRBJ1-5, with TRBD1 as a possible D gene (5 bases). Trimming cost V 5 bases and J 5 bases, with 16 bases left between them. This CDR3 has 15 amino acids.

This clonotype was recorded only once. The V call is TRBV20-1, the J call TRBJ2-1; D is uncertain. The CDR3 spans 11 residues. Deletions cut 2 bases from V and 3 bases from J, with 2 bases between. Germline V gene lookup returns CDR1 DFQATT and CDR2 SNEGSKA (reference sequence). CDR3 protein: CSARHYNEQFF. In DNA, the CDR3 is TGCAGTGCTAGACACTACAATGAGCAGTTCTTC.